One and the same sample provided the 11 T cell receptor beta chains below, sequenced in a study of blood T cells in healthy people across ages. Using a J-beta primer mix together with a sample-barcoded 5' primer, a second PCR was run for about 7 to 12 cycles. TCRdb reprocessed the 5' RACE reads via MiXCR and lists one record per CDR3 protein. The repertoire has roughly 680,000 distinct CDR3 sequences, approximately 52% of them found once; the top ten carry approximately 12%. The sequenced sample was blood. Every receptor here comes from a woman aged 80 or over in good health.

This clonotype has just one count. The J gene is TRBJ2-1, the V gene TRBV12-3 or TRBV12-4; 7 bases agree with TRBD1. The CDR3 length is 14 residues. V shed 6 bases and J 5 bases; nucleotides not matched to a gene: 7. This CDR3 is CASRRTGEHNEQFF. In DNA form, the CDR3 reads TGTGCCAGCAGGAGGACAGGAGAACACAATGAGCAGTTCTTC.

This chain connects TRBV7-9 to TRBJ2-3; D gene unclear. V lost 5 bases to trimming and J lost 1 base, with 16 bases between them. CDR3 length: 16 amino acids. Germline V lookup: CDR1 SEHNR, CDR2 FQNEAQ (reference sequence). CDR3 sequence (DNA): TGTGCCAGCAGCGCTCAGATCGGAAAGGGCACAGATACGCAGTATTTT. This codes for CASSAQIGKGTDTQYF.

The J gene is TRBJ2-7, the V gene TRBV5-5; a possible D gene is TRBD1 (5 bases). The DNA end lines up better with TRBJ2-5; the J call may be wrong. Germline CDR1 SGHKS, CDR2 YYEKEE (reference sequence). CDR3 length: 12 residues. CDR3 in DNA: TGTGCCAGCAGCCCAGTTCAGGGGACCCAGTACTTC. It codes for CASSPVQGTQYF.

J is TRBJ2-7 and V is TRBV7-2; the match to TRBD1 covers 9 bases. Trimming took 5 bases from V and 3 from J; bases not matched to a gene: 5. Per germline, CDR1 SGHTA and CDR2 FQGNSA. The CDR3 is 14 amino acids. CDR3 bases: TGTGCCAGCAGCCGGGGACAGGGTCGCTACGAGCAGTACTTC. It translates to CASSRGQGRYEQYF.

Ten or more counts support this clonotype. V usage is TRBV20-1 and J usage is TRBJ2-5; perhaps D is TRBD1 or TRBD2 (5 bases each). With 6 bases removed from V and 2 bases from J, the gap between germline ends came to 16 bases. Looked up from germline, CDR1 is DFQATT and CDR2 is SNEGSKA (reference sequence). CDR3 length: 14 amino acids. The CDR3 nucleotides read TGCAGTGCCCGGAGGTTAGGGGATCAAGAGACCCAGTACTTC. It specifies CSARRLGDQETQYF.

The chain links TRBV10-2 to TRBJ1-2; possibly TRBD1 for D (5 bases). The V gene's germline CDR1 is WSHSY and CDR2 SAAADI. The CDR3 runs to 15 residues. With 2 bases removed from V and 4 bases from J, the gap between germline ends came to 14 bases. The CDR3 coding sequence is TGCGCCAGCAGTGAGAGGAGGACAAGGAGCTATGGCTACACCTTC. Its protein is CASSERRTRSYGYTF.

At least ten counts were recorded for this clonotype. The rearrangement uses TRBV29-1 and TRBJ2-1; a possible D gene is TRBD1 (6 bases). This CDR3 comprises 15 residues. With 7 bases removed from V and 5 bases from J, the gap between germline ends came to 21 bases. Per the germline V gene, CDR1 is SQVTM and CDR2 is ANQGSEA. The DNA for the CDR3 is TGCAGCGCCTGGCGAGGGGACACCAGGAACAATGAGCAGTTCTTC. This sequence encodes CSAWRGDTRNNEQFF.

This clonotype came up many times. The J gene is TRBJ1-4, the V gene TRBV5-1; D gene uncertain. The ends were cut back, 4 bases at V and 0 bases at J, with 13 bases in the middle. Germline V gene lookup returns CDR1 SGHRS and CDR2 YFSETQ. The CDR3 extends over 16 amino acids. The CDR3 sequence is CASSPPGRATNEKLFF. The CDR3, as DNA: TGCGCCAGCAGCCCCCCGGGTAGAGCAACTAATGAAAAACTGTTTTTT.

The chain carries TRBV6-5 and TRBJ1-1; D remains unclear. V was pared by 9 bases and J by 5 bases, with 16 bases between. The germline V gene has CDR1 MNHEY and CDR2 SVGAGI. This CDR3 is 13 amino acids long. DNA for the CDR3: TGTGCCAGTGAACCTCTTCCGGGGACTGAAGCTTTCTTT. Protein product: CASEPLPGTEAFF.

This clonotype was seen only a few times. This rearrangement joins TRBV6-2 or TRBV6-3 to TRBJ2-5; D is tentatively TRBD1 or TRBD2 (5 bases each). CDR3 size: 13 residues. In germline, CDR1 is MNHEY, CDR2 SVGEGT. V lost 8 bases and J lost 2, with 12 bases in between. CDR3 nucleotides: TGTGCCAGCGAGGGGACGCCTCAAGAGACCCAGTACTTC. It encodes CASEGTPQETQYF.

This clonotype was detected a few times. CDR3 residues: CASSLRSEEEQYF. For the CDR3, the DNA is TGTGCCAGCAGCTTAAGGTCAGAAGAAGAGCAGTACTTC. V and J are TRBV11-3 and TRBJ2-7, with no clear D. The germline V gene has CDR1 SGHNT and CDR2 YENEEA. The CDR3 extends over 13 amino acids. V was cut by 2 bases and J by 7 bases, with 12 bases left in between. Full variable domain (missing parts from reference TRBV11-3 and TRBJ2-7): EAGVVQSPRYKIIEKKQPVAFWCNPISGHNTLYWYLQNLGQGPELLIRYENEEAVDDSQLPKDRFSAERLKGVDSTLKIQPAELGDSAVYLCASSLRSEEEQYFGPGTRLTVT.